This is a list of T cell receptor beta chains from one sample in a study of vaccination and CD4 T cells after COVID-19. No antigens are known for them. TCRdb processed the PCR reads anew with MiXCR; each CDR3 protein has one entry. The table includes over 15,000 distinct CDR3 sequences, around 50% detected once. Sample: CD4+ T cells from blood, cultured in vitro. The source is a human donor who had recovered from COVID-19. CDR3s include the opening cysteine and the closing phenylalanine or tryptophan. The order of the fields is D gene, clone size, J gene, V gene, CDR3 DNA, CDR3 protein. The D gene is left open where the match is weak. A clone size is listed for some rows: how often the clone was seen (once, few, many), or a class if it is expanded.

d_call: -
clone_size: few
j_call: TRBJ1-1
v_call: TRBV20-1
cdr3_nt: TGCAGTGCACAAACCGCAGGGGCGGGCACTGAAGCTTTCTTT
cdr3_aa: CSAQTAGAGTEAFF

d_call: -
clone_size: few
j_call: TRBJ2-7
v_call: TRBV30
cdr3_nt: TGTGCGTCGGGTCGGGGCAACGAGCAGTACTTC
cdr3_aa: CASGRGNEQYF

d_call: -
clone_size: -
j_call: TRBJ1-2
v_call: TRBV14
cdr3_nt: TGTGCCAGCAGCGTTGGACAGATCTATGGCTACACCTTC
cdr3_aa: CASSVGQIYGYTF

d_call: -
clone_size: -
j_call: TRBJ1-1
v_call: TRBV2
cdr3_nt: TGTGCCAGCAGTGGGGACACAAGGAACGTTGAAGCTTTCTTT
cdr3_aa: CASSGDTRNVEAFF

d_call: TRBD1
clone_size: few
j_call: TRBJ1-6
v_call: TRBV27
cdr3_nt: TGTGCCAGCAGCCAGACAGGGGAATATAATTCACCCCTCCACTTT
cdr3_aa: CASSQTGEYNSPLHF

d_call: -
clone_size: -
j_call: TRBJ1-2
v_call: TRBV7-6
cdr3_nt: TGTGCCAGCAGCTTGGGTCCTTCCGCTAACTATGGCTACACCTTC
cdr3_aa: CASSLGPSANYGYTF

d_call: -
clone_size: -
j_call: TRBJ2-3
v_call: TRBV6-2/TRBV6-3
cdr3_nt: TGTGCCAGCAGTTACTCCCCTCGCCGCGGACTCCCAGATACGCAGTATTTT
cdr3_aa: CASSYSPRRGLPDTQYF

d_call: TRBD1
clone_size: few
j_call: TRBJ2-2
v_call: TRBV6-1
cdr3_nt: TGTGCCAGCAGGGACTCCGGGACAGCGAACACCGGGGAGCTGTTTTTT
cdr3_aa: CASRDSGTANTGELFF

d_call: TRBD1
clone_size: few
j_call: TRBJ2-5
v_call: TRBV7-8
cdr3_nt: TGTGCCAGCAGCACCCGGACAGGAGAAGAGACCCAGTACTTC
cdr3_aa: CASSTRTGEETQYF

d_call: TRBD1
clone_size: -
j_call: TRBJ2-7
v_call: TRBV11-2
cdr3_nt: TGTGCCAGCAGCTTAGTCATGACAGGGGGCACCTACGAGCAGTACTTC
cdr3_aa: CASSLVMTGGTYEQYF

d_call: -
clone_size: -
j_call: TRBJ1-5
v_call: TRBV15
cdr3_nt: TGTGCCACCAGCAGAGAGGGCACCACTAGGCCCCAGCATTTT
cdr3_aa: CATSREGTTRPQHF

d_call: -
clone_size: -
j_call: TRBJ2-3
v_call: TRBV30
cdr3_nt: TGTGCCTGGGGAGCTACAGATACGCAGTATTTT
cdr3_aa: CAWGATDTQYF

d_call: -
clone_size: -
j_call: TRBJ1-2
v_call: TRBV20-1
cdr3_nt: TGCAGTGCGAAAGGATCGGCTGGCTACACCTTC
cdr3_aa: CSAKGSAGYTF

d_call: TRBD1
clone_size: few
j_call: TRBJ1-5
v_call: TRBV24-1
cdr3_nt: TGTGCCACCAGATGGACAGGGAATGGCAATCAGCCCCAGCATTTT
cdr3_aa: CATRWTGNGNQPQHF

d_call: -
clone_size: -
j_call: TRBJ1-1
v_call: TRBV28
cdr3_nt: TGTGCCAGCAGTCCACAAGGAGACTTTTCGGCTGAAGCTTTCTTT
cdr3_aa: CASSPQGDFSAEAFF

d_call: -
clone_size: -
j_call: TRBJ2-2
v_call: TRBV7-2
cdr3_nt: TGTGCCAGCAGCTTACAGGGGTCCGACACCGGGGAGCTGTTTTTT
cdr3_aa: CASSLQGSDTGELFF

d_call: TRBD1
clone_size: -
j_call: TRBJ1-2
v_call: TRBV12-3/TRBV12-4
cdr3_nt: TGTGCCAGCACCAAGACAGGGGCCTATGGCTACACCTTC
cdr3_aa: CASTKTGAYGYTF

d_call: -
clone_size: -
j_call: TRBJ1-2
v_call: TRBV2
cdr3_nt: TGTGCCAGCAGTGTTGACTCCAGCGGGGGCTACACCTTC
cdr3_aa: CASSVDSSGGYTF

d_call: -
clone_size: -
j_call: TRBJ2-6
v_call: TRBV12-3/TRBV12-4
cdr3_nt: TGTGCCAGCAGGGGAGGAGTCTCTCACTCTGGGGCCAACGTCCTGACTTTC
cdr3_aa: CASRGGVSHSGANVLTF

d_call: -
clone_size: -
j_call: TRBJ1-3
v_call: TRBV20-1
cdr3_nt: TGCAGTGCTCCAAAGGGGGGCTCTGGAAACACCATATATTTT
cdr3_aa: CSAPKGGSGNTIYF

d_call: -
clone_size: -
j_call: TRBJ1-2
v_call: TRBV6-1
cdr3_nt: TGTGCCGGGCAAGGAGATTTATTTGCGGCTCGAGGGCGGAACTATGGCTACACCTTC
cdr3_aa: CAGQGDLFAARGRNYGYTF

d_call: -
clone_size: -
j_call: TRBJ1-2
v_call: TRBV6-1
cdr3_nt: TGTGCCAGCCACGGAACAGGAGCGTCTAACTATGGCTACACCTTC
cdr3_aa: CASHGTGASNYGYTF

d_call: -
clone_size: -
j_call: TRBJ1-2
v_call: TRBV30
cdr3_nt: TGTGCCTGGATCGCCAGCAAGAATTATGGCTACACCTTC
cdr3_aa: CAWIASKNYGYTF

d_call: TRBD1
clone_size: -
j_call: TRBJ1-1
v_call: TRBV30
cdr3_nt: TGTGCCTGGACTGGGAGGGACAGGGAAGCTTTCTTT
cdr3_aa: CAWTGRDREAFF

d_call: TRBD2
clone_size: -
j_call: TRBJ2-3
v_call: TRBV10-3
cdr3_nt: TGTGCCTCCATGGGCAGCGGGGGGTACACAGATACGCAGTATTTT
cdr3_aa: CASMGSGGYTDTQYF

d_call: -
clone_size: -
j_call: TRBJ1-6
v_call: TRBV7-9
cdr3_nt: TGTGCCAGCAGCTTGGAGGCTTATAATTCACCCCTCCACTTT
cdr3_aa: CASSLEAYNSPLHF

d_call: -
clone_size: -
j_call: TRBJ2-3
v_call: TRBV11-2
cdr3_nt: TGTGCCAGCAGCTTAGGGACAGAGAGCACAGATACGCAGTATTTT
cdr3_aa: CASSLGTESTDTQYF

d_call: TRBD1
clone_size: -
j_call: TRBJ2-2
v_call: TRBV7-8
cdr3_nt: TGTGCCAGCAGCTTATCTTGGACAGGGGTCAACACCGGGGAGCTGTTTTTT
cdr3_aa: CASSLSWTGVNTGELFF

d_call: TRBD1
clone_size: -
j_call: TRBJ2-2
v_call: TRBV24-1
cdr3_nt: TGTGCCACCAGTGATTCCGGATCCGGGACAGAGAACACCGGGGAGCTGTTTTTT
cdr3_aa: CATSDSGSGTENTGELFF

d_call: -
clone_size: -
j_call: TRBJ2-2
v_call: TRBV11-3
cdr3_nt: TGTGCCAGCAGCTTAGGCGGGACGAACACCGGGGAGCTGTTTTTT
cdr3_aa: CASSLGGTNTGELFF

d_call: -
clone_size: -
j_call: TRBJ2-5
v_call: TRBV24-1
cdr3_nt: TGTGCCACCAGCCAGCGTTTCCAAGAGACCCAGTACTTC
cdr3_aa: CATSQRFQETQYF

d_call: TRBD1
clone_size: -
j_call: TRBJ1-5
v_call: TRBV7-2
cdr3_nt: TGTGCCAGCAGCCTTGGACAGGGGATTAATCAGCCCCAGCATTTT
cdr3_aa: CASSLGQGINQPQHF

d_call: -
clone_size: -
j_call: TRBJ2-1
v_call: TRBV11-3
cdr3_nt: TGTGCCAGCAGCGACAGGTTAAGCTCCTACAATGAGCAGTTCTTC
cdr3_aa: CASSDRLSSYNEQFF

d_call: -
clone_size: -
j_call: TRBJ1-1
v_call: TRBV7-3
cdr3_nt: TGTGCCAGCAGCTCCCAGGGTGACACTGAAGCTTTCTTT
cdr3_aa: CASSSQGDTEAFF

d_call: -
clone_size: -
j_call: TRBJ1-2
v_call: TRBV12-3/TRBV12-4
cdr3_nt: TGTGCCAGCAGGACTCAGGGGATACAGTATGGCCACACCTTC
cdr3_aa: CASRTQGIQYGHTF

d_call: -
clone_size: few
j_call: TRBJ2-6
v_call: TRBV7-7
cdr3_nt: TGTGCTAGCAGCTTAGACACCTCTGGGGCCAACGTCCTGACTTTC
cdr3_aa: CASSLDTSGANVLTF

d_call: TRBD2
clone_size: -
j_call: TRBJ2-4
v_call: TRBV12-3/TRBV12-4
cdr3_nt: TGTGCCAGCTCCTCGGGGGGGCTGGCCAAAAACATTCAGTACTTC
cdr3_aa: CASSSGGLAKNIQYF

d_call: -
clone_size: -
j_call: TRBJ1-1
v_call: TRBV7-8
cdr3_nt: TGTGCCAGCAGCCCCCGTGTGGGGGGAATGAACACTGAAGCTTTCTTT
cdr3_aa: CASSPRVGGMNTEAFF

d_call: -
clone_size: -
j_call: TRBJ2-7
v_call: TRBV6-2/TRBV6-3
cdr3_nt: TGTGCCAGCAGTCCACGGGTCGGGTCCTACGAGCAGTACTTC
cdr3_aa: CASSPRVGSYEQYF

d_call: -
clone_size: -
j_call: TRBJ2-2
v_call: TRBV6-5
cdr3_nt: TGTGCCAGCAGTTACGACAGCACCGGGGAGCTGTTTTTT
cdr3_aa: CASSYDSTGELFF

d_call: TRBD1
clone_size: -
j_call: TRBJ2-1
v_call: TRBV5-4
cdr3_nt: TGTGCCAGCAGCTTGGCGGCAGGGGGTAATGAGCAGTTCTTC
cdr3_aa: CASSLAAGGNEQFF

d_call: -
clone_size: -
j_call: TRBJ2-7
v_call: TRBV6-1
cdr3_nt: TGTGCCAGCAGGGGATCCCCACTTGGCGAGCAGTACTTC
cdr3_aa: CASRGSPLGEQYF

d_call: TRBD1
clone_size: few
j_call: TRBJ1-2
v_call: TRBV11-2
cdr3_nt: TGTGCCAGCAGCTTCCAACTAGGGGGCGAAGGCTACACCTTC
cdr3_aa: CASSFQLGGEGYTF

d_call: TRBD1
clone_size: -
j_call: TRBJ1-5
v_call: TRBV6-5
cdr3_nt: TGTGCCAGCAGTTACGGACAGGGGAGTCAGCCCCAGCATTTT
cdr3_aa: CASSYGQGSQPQHF

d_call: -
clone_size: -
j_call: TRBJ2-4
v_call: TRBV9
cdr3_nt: TGTGCCAGCAGCGAAGACGGTCTAGCCAAAAACATTCAGTACTTC
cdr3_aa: CASSEDGLAKNIQYF

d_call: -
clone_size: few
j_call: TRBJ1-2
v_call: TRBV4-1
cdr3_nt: TGCGCCAGCAGCCAAGATAATCCAGGAGATGGCTACACCTTC
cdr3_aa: CASSQDNPGDGYTF

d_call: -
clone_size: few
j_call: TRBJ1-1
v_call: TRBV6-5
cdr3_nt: TGTGCCAGCAGTTTCTTCCGGGCGGGGGACACTGAAGCTTTCTTT
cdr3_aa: CASSFFRAGDTEAFF

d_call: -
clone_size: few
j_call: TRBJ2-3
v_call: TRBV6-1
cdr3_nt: TGTGCCAGCAGTGAAGGTGGTCGTGGAGGCAGGGGTACGCAGTATTTT
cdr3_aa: CASSEGGRGGRGTQYF

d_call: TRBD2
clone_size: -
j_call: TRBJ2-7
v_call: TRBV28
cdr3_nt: TGTGCCAGCAGTCGGACTAGCGGGAGCTACGAGCAGTACTTC
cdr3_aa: CASSRTSGSYEQYF

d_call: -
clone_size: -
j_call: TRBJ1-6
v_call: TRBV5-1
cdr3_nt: TGCGCCAGCAGCTTTGGGGGTCTCATAAATTCACCCCTCCACTTT
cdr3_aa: CASSFGGLINSPLHF

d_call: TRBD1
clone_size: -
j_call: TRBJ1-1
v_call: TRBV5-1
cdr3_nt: TGCGCCAGCAGATCGACAGGGGGCATCGATGAAGCTTTCTTT
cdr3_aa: CASRSTGGIDEAFF

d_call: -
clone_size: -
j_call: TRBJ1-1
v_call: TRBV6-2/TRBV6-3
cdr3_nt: TGTGCCAGCAGTTACAGGGAGGGCACTGAAGCTTTCTTT
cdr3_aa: CASSYREGTEAFF

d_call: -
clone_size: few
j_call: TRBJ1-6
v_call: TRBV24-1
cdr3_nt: TGTGCCACCAGTGTAGGCTCACCCCTCCACTTT
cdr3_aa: CATSVGSPLHF

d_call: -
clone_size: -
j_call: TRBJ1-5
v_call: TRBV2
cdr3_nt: TGTGCCAGCAGGGGGGCCAAGGCGCAGCCCCAGCATTTT
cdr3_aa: CASRGAKAQPQHF